The table lists the clone carrying this TCR beta chain with a few counts. Its antigen remains unidentified. The sample is drawn from a study of blood T cells in healthy people across ages. Study results and limitations: What prevented conclusive comparison of naive and antigen-experienced cells was that PBMCs were unsorted. Roughly linear declines in TCR beta diversity per million T cells occurred with age.

Primed by a sample-barcoded 5' primer and a J-beta primer mix, a second PCR proceeded for 7 to 11 cycles. TCRdb redid the calling of the 5' RACE reads with MiXCR, one entry per CDR3 protein. This sample has 730,000 or so distinct CDR3 sequences, with roughly 43% found just once. Ten milliliters of peripheral blood were drawn from each donor. This CDR3 has 13 amino acids. With V trimmed by 3 bases and J by 10 bases, 7 bases remained unmatched. Germline lookup yields CDR1 LGHDT and CDR2 YNNKEL (reference sequence). The chain carries TRBV3-1 and TRBJ2-5; 8 nucleotides line up with TRBD1. The origin of this receptor is a woman aged 55-69 years in good health. Sequenced input: blood. The CDR3 here is CASSQETGQGQYF. CDR3 nucleotides: TGTGCCAGCAGCCAGGAGACTGGACAGGGCCAGTACTTC.